What follows describes a single T cell receptor (beta chain). Its target is not known. Only in-frame clones appear in the TCRdb table, and some are missing; sequencing was by immunoSEQ multiplex PCR. Of about 200,000 clones in the sample, around 80% are singletons; the top ten hold around 1.2%. Donors came from a validation cohort of 90 to 150 subjects, distinct from the first 666-subject cohort. This entry belongs to a study of cytomegalovirus exposure and HLA in healthy donors. General study results and limits: According to the study, roughly 180 TCR beta chains were cytomegalovirus-associated. A classifier reportedly called cytomegalovirus status with high sensitivity and specificity. Testing in vitro showed a few CMV-associated chains specific for CMV antigens.

After removal of 7 bases from V and 2 bases from J, the junction contained 7 bases not matched to a gene. This CDR3 region has 14 residues. The germline V gene has CDR1 SGHRS and CDR2 YFSETQ. Sequencing was done on a sample of PBMCs. The sequence was obtained from a woman aged 25 to 45 in good health and CMV-seronegative. The J gene is TRBJ2-3, the V gene TRBV5-1; 7 bases match TRBD1. The chain's CDR3 is CASRGGLYTDTQYF. In DNA, the CDR3 is TGCGCCAGCCGAGGGGGCCTATACACAGATACGCAGTATTTT.